These 13 T cell receptor beta chains came from one sample sequenced in a study of human T cells and chemical hapten exposure. Using its own MiXCR run on the RACE reads, TCRdb lists one record per CDR3 protein. The sample lists around 300,000 distinct CDR3 sequences; approximately 8% were seen once. Time point indicated: pre-sensitization, week 0. Treatment noted: therapeutic diphenylcyclopropenone sensitization with weekly scalp DPC. Sample: whole blood, taken in connection with sensitization to the hapten diphenylcyclopropenone (DPC). These receptors came from a young man with alopecia areata. Some clones in this sample may be carry-over from other donors' samples.

This clonotype has more than one count but fewer than ten. The chain joins TRBV11-2 to TRBJ1-1; D is uncertain. Germline assignment: CDR1 SGHAT and CDR2 FQNNGV. Trimming took off 6 bases at V and 0 bases at J, with 8 bases between the two ends. CDR3 length: 13 amino acids. CDR3 sequence (DNA): TGTGCCAGCAGAAGGGCACTGAACACTGAAGCTTTCTTT. This codes for CASRRALNTEAFF.

This clonotype was observed a few times. V gene TRBV10-2 combines with J gene TRBJ1-2; a possible D gene is TRBD1 (5 bases). CDR3 length: 12 amino acids. Germline V gene sequence: CDR1 WSHSY, CDR2 SAAADI. The V and J ends lost 6 bases and 3 bases respectively, with 8 bases between them. CDR3 loop: CASRGTYYGYTF. In DNA form, the CDR3 reads TGCGCCAGCAGGGGGACCTACTATGGCTACACCTTC.

The chain combines TRBV5-1 with TRBJ2-7; 8 nucleotides align to TRBD1. The CDR3 runs 14 residues. Germline trimming cut 5 bases from V and 3 bases from J; bases unmatched to any gene: 7. Germline V gene data show CDR1 as SGHRS and CDR2 as YFSETQ. CDR3 region: CASRPTGGIYEQYF. DNA for the CDR3: TGCGCCAGCAGACCTACAGGGGGAATCTACGAGCAGTACTTC.

This clonotype was seen ten or more times. The chain is built from TRBV4-3 and TRBJ2-1, with TRBD1 as a possible D gene (5 bases). Trimming cost V 3 bases and J 8 bases, with 20 bases left between them. Germline V gene data show CDR1 as LGHNA and CDR2 as YSLEER. The CDR3 loop spans 16 amino acids. The CDR3 reads CASSHPTVSVSHEQFF. CDR3 sequence (DNA): TGCGCCAGCAGCCACCCGACAGTTTCCGTTAGCCATGAGCAGTTCTTC.

The chain recombines TRBV29-1 with TRBJ2-6; D remains unclear. This CDR3 region has 12 residues. Trimming took 7 bases from V and 0 from J, leaving 4 bases between them. The germline CDR1 and CDR2 sequences are SQVTM and ANQGSEA. The CDR3 protein is CSGLSGANVLTF. The CDR3 bases are TGCAGCGGCCTCTCTGGGGCCAACGTCCTGACTTTC.

V and J are TRBV7-9 and TRBJ2-3, with TRBD2 identical over 10 bases. The CDR3 runs 17 residues. Germline CDR1 reads SEHNR; CDR2 reads FQNEAQ (reference sequence). V gave up 4 bases and J gave up 2 bases; unmatched junction bases: 9. The CDR3 loop is CASSSWTSGGDTDTQYF. CDR3 coding DNA: TGTGCCAGCAGCTCGTGGACTAGCGGTGGCGACACAGATACGCAGTATTTT.

J is TRBJ2-3 and V is TRBV6-2 or TRBV6-3, with D unresolved. V lost 6 bases and J lost 0, with 7 bases in between. Looked up from germline, CDR1 is MNHEY and CDR2 is SVGEGT. This CDR3 region has 13 residues. CDR3 loop: CASRPSSTDTQYF. As DNA, the CDR3 is TGTGCCAGCAGACCGTCTAGCACAGATACGCAGTATTTT.

The V gene is TRBV5-1, the J gene TRBJ1-2; D is perhaps TRBD1 (6 bases). CDR1 SGHRS and CDR2 YFSETQ come from the germline V gene. V dropped 4 bases and J dropped 7 bases, with 17 bases sitting between them. The CDR3 is made up of 14 amino acids. This CDR3 is CASSPGGAAAGYTF. DNA for the CDR3: TGCGCCAGCAGCCCCGGGGGCGCAGCGGCTGGCTACACCTTC.

This clonotype was counted only a few times. The rearrangement uses TRBV4-2 and TRBJ2-3; 10 bases are a match to TRBD2. CDR1 and CDR2 (germline): LGHNA, YNFKEQ. The CDR3 is 17 amino acids. V shed 2 bases, J shed 3 bases, and the junction held 8 bases outside the gene matches. CDR3 coding DNA: TGTGCCAGCAGCCAATCTATAGCGGGGGGAGTTACAGATACGCAGTATTTT. Amino acids: CASSQSIAGGVTDTQYF.

The sample holds many counts of this clonotype. The rearrangement uses TRBV7-2 and TRBJ2-5; D not resolved. The V gene's germline CDR1 is SGHTA and CDR2 FQGNSA. The V end was cut by 4 bases, the J end by 1 base, with 16 bases between. This CDR3 is built from 16 residues. The DNA of the CDR3 is TGTGCCAGCAGCTACGGGCCTCAAGCCACCCAAGAGACCCAGTACTTC. This translates into CASSYGPQATQETQYF.

In this sample, this clonotype turned up a few times. This chain joins TRBV11-2 and TRBJ2-1, with D tentatively TRBD1 or TRBD2 (5 bases each). V lost 8 bases and J 6 bases, leaving 17 bases between the germline ends. Germline V gene sequence: CDR1 SGHAT, CDR2 FQNNGV. This CDR3 is 14 amino acids long. The CDR3 nucleotides read TGTGCCAGCGTTCGAGGGGTTATAGGCAATGAGCAGTTCTTC. This gives the protein CASVRGVIGNEQFF.

CDR3 protein: CASSTDISANYGYTF. CDR3 in DNA: TGCGCCAGCAGCACGGACATTTCAGCTAACTATGGCTACACCTTC. The chain has TRBV5-1 and TRBJ1-2; tentative D call: TRBD1 (5 bases). This CDR3 has 15 residues. The V end was cut by 4 bases, the J end by 0 bases, with 13 bases between. Germline lookup yields CDR1 SGHRS and CDR2 YFSETQ.

The V gene is TRBV9, the J gene TRBJ1-2, with D hard to call. The V gene lost 4 bases and the J gene lost 4 bases, with 8 bases spanning the gap. The CDR3 is made up of 12 amino acids. Germline CDR1 is SGDLS and CDR2 is YYNGEE. CDR3 in DNA: TGTGCCAGCAGCACGGGTATCTATGGCTACACCTTC. Translating it yields CASSTGIYGYTF.